This T cell receptor (beta chain) was sequenced for a study of neurological immune-mediated disorders. MiXCR, applied by TCRdb to the 5' RACE reads, yields one record per CDR3 protein. The data contain more than 30,000 distinct CDR3 sequences, about an eighth of them singletons. Study observations and caveats: The greatest TCR clonal expansion occurred in HTLV-1-associated myelopathy and the least in multiple sclerosis, which fell below healthy controls. CDR3 amino acid sequences of expanded clones were not shared across subjects, a result suggesting private repertoires in all groups.

Trimming shortened V by 3 bases and J by 0 bases, and 9 bases separated the two germline ends. The CDR3 length is 14 residues. As to time point: technical triplicate 2. This clonotype has a count of ten or more. Its antigen remains unidentified. The TCR sequence derives from a female donor with HTLV-1-associated myelopathy (HAM/TSP). Sequenced input: CD4+ T cells from blood. The chain couples TRBV12-3 or TRBV12-4 to TRBJ2-7; no clear D. In DNA, the CDR3 is TGTGCCAGCAGTTTTTCCGTTAGCTCCTACGAGCAGTACTTC. Translation gives CASSFSVSSYEQYF.